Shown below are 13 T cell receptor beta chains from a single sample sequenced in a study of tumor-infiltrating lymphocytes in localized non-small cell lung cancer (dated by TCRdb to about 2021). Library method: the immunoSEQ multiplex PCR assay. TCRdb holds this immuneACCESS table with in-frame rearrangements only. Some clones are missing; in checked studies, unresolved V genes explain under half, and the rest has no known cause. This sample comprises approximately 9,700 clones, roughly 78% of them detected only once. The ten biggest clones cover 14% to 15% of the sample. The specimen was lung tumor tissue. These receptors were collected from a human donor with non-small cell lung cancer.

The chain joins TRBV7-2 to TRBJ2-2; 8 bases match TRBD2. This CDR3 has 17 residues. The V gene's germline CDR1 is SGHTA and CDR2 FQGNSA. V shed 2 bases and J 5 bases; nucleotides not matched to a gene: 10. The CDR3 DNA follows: TGTGCCAGCAGCTTAAACCCCGGGGGGGCGGGAACCGGGGAGCTGTTTTTT. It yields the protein CASSLNPGGAGTGELFF. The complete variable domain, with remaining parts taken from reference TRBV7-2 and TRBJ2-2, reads GAGVSQSPSNKVTEKGKDVELRCDPISGHTALYWYRQSLGQGLEFLIYFQGNSAPDKSGLPSDRFSAERTGGSVSTLTIQRTQQEDSAVYLCASSLNPGGAGTGELFFGEGSRLTVL.

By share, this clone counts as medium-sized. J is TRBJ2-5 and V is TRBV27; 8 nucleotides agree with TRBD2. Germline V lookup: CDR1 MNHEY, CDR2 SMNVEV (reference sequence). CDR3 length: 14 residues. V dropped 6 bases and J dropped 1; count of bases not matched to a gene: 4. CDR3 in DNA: TGTGCCAGCAGGACTAGCGTCGGCCAAGAGACCCAGTACTTC. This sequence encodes CASRTSVGQETQYF.

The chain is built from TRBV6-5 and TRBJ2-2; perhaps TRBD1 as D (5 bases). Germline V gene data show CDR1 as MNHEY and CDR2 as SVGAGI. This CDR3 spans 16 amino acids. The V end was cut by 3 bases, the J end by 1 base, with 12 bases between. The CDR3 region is CASSYQGQLNTGELFF. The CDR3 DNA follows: TGTGCCAGCAGTTATCAAGGACAACTGAACACCGGGGAGCTGTTTTTT.

The CDR3 reads CASSRTAFQETQYF. Here the CDR3 DNA reads TGCGCCAGCAGCCGGACGGCATTTCAAGAGACCCAGTACTTC. The chain links TRBV5-1 to TRBJ2-5; no definite D call. V lost 4 bases and J lost 2, with 12 bases in between. Germline-derived CDR1 and CDR2 are SGHRS and YFSETQ. This CDR3 is built from 14 residues. Using reference TRBV5-1 and TRBJ2-5 for the parts outside the CDR3, the full variable domain is KAGVTQTPRYLIKTRGQQVTLSCSPISGHRSVSWYQQTPGQGLQFLFEYFSETQRNKGNFPGRFSGRQFSNSRSEMNVSTLELGDSALYLCASSRTAFQETQYFGPGTRLLVL.

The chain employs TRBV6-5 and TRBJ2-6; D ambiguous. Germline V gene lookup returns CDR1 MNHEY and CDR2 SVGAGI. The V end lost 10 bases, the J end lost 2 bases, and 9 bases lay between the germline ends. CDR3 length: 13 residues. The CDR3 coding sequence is TGTGCCACCCTCAGTCCTGGGGCCAACGTCCTGACTTTC. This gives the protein CATLSPGANVLTF.

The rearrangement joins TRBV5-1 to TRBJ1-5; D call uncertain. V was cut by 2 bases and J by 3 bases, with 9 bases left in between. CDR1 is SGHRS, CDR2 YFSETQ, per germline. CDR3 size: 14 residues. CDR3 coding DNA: TGCGCCAGCAGCTTACAACCTTCCAATCAGCCCCAGCATTTT. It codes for CASSLQPSNQPQHF.

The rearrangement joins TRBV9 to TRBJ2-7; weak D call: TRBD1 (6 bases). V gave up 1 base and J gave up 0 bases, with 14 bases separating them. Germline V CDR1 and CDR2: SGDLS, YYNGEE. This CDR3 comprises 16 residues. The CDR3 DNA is TGTGCCAGCAGCGTACGTCGCAGGGGCGACTCCTACGAGCAGTACTTC. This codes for CASSVRRRGDSYEQYF. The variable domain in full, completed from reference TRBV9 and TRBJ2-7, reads DSGVTQTPKHLITATGQRVTLRCSPRSGDLSVYWYQQSLDQGLQFLIQYYNGEERAKGNILERFSAQQFPDLHSELNLSSLELGDSALYFCASSVRRRGDSYEQYFGPGTRLTVT.

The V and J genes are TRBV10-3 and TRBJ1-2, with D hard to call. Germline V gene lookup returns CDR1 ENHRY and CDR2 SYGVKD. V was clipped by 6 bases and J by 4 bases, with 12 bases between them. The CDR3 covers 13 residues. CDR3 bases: TGTGCCATCAGGTTACCGGAGGGCTATGGCTACACCTTC. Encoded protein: CAIRLPEGYGYTF.

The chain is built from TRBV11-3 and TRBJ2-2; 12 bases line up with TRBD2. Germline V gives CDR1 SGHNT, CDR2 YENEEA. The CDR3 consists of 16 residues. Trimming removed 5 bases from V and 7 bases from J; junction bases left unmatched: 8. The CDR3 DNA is TGTGCCAGCAGCGAGACTAGCGGGAGCAATGGCGGGGAGCTGTTTTTT. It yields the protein CASSETSGSNGGELFF. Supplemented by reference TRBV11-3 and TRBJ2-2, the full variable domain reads EAGVVQSPRYKIIEKKQPVAFWCNPISGHNTLYWYLQNLGQGPELLIRYENEEAVDDSQLPKDRFSAERLKGVDSTLKIQPAELGDSAVYLCASSETSGSNGGELFFGEGSRLTVL.

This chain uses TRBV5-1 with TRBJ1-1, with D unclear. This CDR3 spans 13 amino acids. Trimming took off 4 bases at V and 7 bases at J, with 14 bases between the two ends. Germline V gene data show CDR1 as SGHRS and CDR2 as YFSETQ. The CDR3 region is CASSPPWAGEAFF. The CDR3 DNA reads TGCGCCAGCAGCCCCCCCTGGGCAGGTGAAGCTTTCTTT.

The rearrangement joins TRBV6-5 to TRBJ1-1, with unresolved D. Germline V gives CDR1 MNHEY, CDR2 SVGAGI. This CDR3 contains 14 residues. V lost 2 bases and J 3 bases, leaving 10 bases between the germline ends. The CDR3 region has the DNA TGTGCCAGCAGTTACGGCAGACGATACACTGAAGCTTTCTTT. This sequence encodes CASSYGRRYTEAFF.

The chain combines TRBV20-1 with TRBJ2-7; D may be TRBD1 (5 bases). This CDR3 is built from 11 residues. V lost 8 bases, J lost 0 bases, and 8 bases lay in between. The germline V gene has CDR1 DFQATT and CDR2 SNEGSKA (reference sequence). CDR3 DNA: TGCAGTCCAGGGCGCTCCTACGAGCAGTACTTC. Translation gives CSPGRSYEQYF.

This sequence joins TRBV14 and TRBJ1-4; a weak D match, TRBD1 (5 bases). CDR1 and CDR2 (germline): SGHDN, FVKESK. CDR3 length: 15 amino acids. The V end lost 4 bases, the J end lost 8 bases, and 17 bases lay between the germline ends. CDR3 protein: CASSPGGRRDEKLFF. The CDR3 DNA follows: TGTGCCAGCAGCCCCGGAGGGAGAAGGGACGAAAAACTGTTTTTT.